A single sample is the source of the 20 T cell receptor beta chains below, sequenced in a study of shared clonotypes between healthy human individuals. The assay was immunoSEQ multiplex PCR, and TCRdb's table has in-frame clones only and misses some. This table holds under 1,100,000 clones, about 80% found once. Source material: memory CD4+ T cells sorted from blood. Subset given: CD45RA-negative fraction. Source of these receptors: a man aged 18 to 30 in good health.

V usage is TRBV7-9 and J usage is TRBJ1-6, with 8 bases identical to TRBD1. The CDR3 loop spans 17 amino acids. Germline trimming cut 1 base from V and 6 bases from J; bases unmatched to any gene: 8. CDR1 is SEHNR, CDR2 FQNEAQ, per germline (reference sequence). CDR3 amino acids: CASSLGPGGASNSPLHF. CDR3 DNA: TGTGCCAGCAGCTTAGGCCCAGGGGGCGCGAGTAATTCACCCCTCCACTTT.

This clone was recorded many times. Different DNA sequences within this sample yield the same CDR3. In DNA, the CDR3 is TGTGCCAGCAGCCAACAGGGGACAGATACGCAGTATTTT. It translates to CASSQQGTDTQYF. The chain uses TRBV5-6 and TRBJ2-3; 7 bases are a match to TRBD1. J lost 3 bases, V lost 4 bases, and 2 bases had no gene match. This CDR3 is built from 13 residues. Germline V gene data show CDR1 as SGHDT and CDR2 as YYEEEE. Full variable domain (outside the CDR3, taken from reference TRBV5-6 and TRBJ2-3): DAGVTQSPTHLIKTRGQQVTLRCSPKSGHDTVSWYQQALGQGPQFIFQYYEEEERQRGNFPDRFSGHQFPNYSSELNVNALLLGDSALYLCASSQQGTDTQYFGPGTRLTVL.

This clone was recorded once. The chain links TRBV27 to TRBJ2-1; 9 nucleotides line up with TRBD2. The germline gives CDR1 MNHEY, CDR2 SMNVEV (reference sequence). The CDR3 is made up of 15 amino acids. Trimming at V came to 6 bases and at J to 7 bases, leaving 10 bases not matched to a gene. The CDR3, as DNA: TGTGCCAGCAGCTGGGGGCGGGGGGGCAGGAATGAGCAGTTCTTC. Its translation is CASSWGRGGRNEQFF.

The V and J genes are TRBV2 and TRBJ1-5; D is unclear. The CDR3 is made up of 12 amino acids. The V gene's germline CDR1 is SNHLY and CDR2 FYNNEI. V was pared by 3 bases and J by 11 bases, with 11 bases between. DNA of the CDR3: TGTGCCAGCAGTGAGTCTTTTCTGACCCAGCATTTT. Protein: CASSESFLTQHF. The full variable domain, its missing parts supplied by reference TRBV2 and TRBJ1-5, is EPEVTQTPSHQVTQMGQEVILRCVPISNHLYFYWYRQILGQKVEFLVSFYNNEISEKSEIFDDQFSVERPDGSNFTLKIRSTKLEDSAMYFCASSESFLTQHFGDGTRLSIL.

The gene calls are TRBV10-3 and TRBJ2-3; D is possibly TRBD1 (6 bases). The CDR3 is 11 amino acids. The germline CDR1 and CDR2 sequences are ENHRY and SYGVKD. V lost 6 bases to trimming and J lost 5 bases, with 6 bases between them. As DNA, the CDR3 is TGTGCCATCAGAGGGGGAGATACGCAGTATTTT. Its protein is CAIRGGDTQYF.

V usage is TRBV18 and J usage is TRBJ2-1; D gene unclear. V was cut by 3 bases and J by 9 bases, with 9 bases left in between. The CDR3 spans 12 residues. Looked up from germline, CDR1 is KGHSH and CDR2 is LQKENI. In DNA form, the CDR3 reads TGTGCCAGCTCACCTTCCAACTCTGAGCAGTTCTTC. It codes for CASSPSNSEQFF.

This clone was observed once. This rearrangement joins TRBV5-4 to TRBJ2-4; D remains ambiguous. The CDR3 length is 14 residues. V was cut by 3 bases and J by 6 bases, with 13 bases left in between. The germline gives CDR1 SGHNT, CDR2 YYREEE (reference sequence). The CDR3 DNA sequence: TGTGCCAGCAGCTCCGGCGGTCCCGGAAACATTCAGTACTTC. Amino acid sequence: CASSSGGPGNIQYF.

The chain combines TRBV11-2 with TRBJ1-1; D is ambiguous. CDR1 is SGHAT and CDR2 is FQNNGV in the germline V gene. Trimming took 5 bases from V and 3 from J, leaving 16 bases between them. The CDR3 is 15 amino acids. The CDR3 loop reads CASSPRALYDTEAFF. The CDR3 DNA reads TGTGCCAGCAGCCCCCGGGCCCTGTATGACACTGAAGCTTTCTTT. The whole variable domain, filled in from reference TRBV11-2 and TRBJ1-1, reads EAGVAQSPRYKIIEKRQSVAFWCNPISGHATLYWYQQILGQGPKLLIQFQNNGVVDDSQLPKDRFSAERLKGVDSTLKIQPAKLEDSAVYLCASSPRALYDTEAFFGQGTRLTVV.

Here the CDR3 reads CASSLAPGLAHEQYF. The CDR3, as DNA: TGTGCCAGCAGCTTAGCCCCGGGACTAGCTCACGAGCAGTACTTC. The chain employs TRBV7-2 and TRBJ2-7; 9 bases line up with TRBD2. The germline V gene encodes CDR1 SGHTA and CDR2 FQGNSA. V lost 0 bases and J lost 5; bases outside the gene matches: 5. The CDR3 loop spans 15 amino acids.

The rearrangement joins TRBV18 to TRBJ2-1; no clear D gene. The length of the CDR3 is 14 residues. Germline V CDR1 and CDR2: KGHSH, LQKENI. The V end lost 1 base, the J end lost 5 bases, and 9 bases lay between the germline ends. The CDR3 sequence: CASSPREPNNEQFF. DNA of the CDR3: TGTGCCAGCTCACCACGTGAACCCAACAATGAGCAGTTCTTC. The full variable domain, completed using reference TRBV18 and TRBJ2-1, is NAGVMQNPRHLVRRRGQEARLRCSPMKGHSHVYWYRQLPEEGLKFMVYLQKENIIDESGMPKERFSAEFPKEGPSILRIQQVVRGDSAAYFCASSPREPNNEQFFGPGTRLTVL.

This chain joins TRBV6-6 and TRBJ2-5; D not certain. The CDR3 has 13 amino acids. Trimming removed 7 bases at V and 1 base at J, with 10 bases between. The germline CDR1 and CDR2 sequences are MNHNY and SVGAGI (reference sequence). The chain's CDR3 is CASTKGFQETQYF. The CDR3 bases are TGTGCCAGCACCAAGGGATTCCAAGAGACCCAGTACTTC.

This sequence joins TRBV5-1 and TRBJ2-7; TRBD1 agrees at 7 bases. The CDR3 covers 14 residues. Germline-derived CDR1 and CDR2 are SGHRS and YFSETQ. J was trimmed by 4 bases and V by 0 bases; bases with no gene match: 4. As DNA, the CDR3 is TGCGCCAGCAGCTTGGCGACAGGGCGATACGAGCAGTACTTC. Its translation is CASSLATGRYEQYF.

V is TRBV2 and J is TRBJ2-7; D not resolved. Per the germline V gene, CDR1 is SNHLY and CDR2 is FYNNEI. This CDR3 comprises 12 residues. Trimming removed 7 bases from V and 7 bases from J, with 14 bases in between. CDR3: CASMLIAREQYF. CDR3 DNA sequence: TGTGCCAGCATGCTTATTGCTAGGGAGCAGTACTTC.

The V call is TRBV6-6, the J call TRBJ2-5; D gene uncertain. Between the trimmed V and J ends, which lost 6 bases and 1 base, there was a span of 12 bases. This CDR3 region has 14 residues. The germline V gene encodes CDR1 MNHNY and CDR2 SVGAGI (reference sequence). CDR3 residues: CASRYNSSQETQYF. The CDR3 region has the DNA TGTGCCAGCAGGTACAATAGCAGCCAAGAGACCCAGTACTTC.

CDR3: CASSFVRLQETQYF. The CDR3 nucleotides are TGCGCCAGCAGCTTTGTCAGGCTCCAAGAGACCCAGTACTTC. J is TRBJ2-5 and V is TRBV5-1; no firm D call. Trimming stripped 2 bases from V and 1 base from J, with 9 bases between. From germline, CDR1 is SGHRS and CDR2 YFSETQ. CDR3 length equals 14 residues.

The J gene is TRBJ1-5, the V gene TRBV6-1, with D perhaps matching TRBD1 (5 bases). In germline, CDR1 is MNHNS, CDR2 SASEGT. The V gene lost 1 base and the J gene lost 2 bases, with 9 bases spanning the gap. The CDR3 runs to 15 residues. CDR3 region: CASSEEGVGNQPQHF. The DNA of the CDR3 is TGTGCCAGCAGTGAAGAAGGGGTTGGCAATCAGCCCCAGCATTTT.

Remarks on this clone: Additional DNA sequences in this sample encode the identical CDR3. The J gene is TRBJ1-1, the V gene TRBV28; no clear D gene. This CDR3 contains 13 residues. The germline V gene encodes CDR1 MDHEN and CDR2 SYDVKM. The V end was cut by 6 bases, the J end by 3 bases, with 11 bases between. CDR3 sequence (DNA): TGTGCCAGCAGCCCTCCTCGGGACACTGAAGCTTTCTTT. As protein: CASSPPRDTEAFF.

The chain uses TRBV6-1 and TRBJ2-7; D not certain. V was pared by 4 bases and J by 3 bases, with 7 bases between. The CDR3 consists of 12 residues. The germline CDR1 and CDR2 sequences are MNHNS and SASEGT. The CDR3 sequence: CASSGNDYEQYF. For the CDR3, the DNA is TGTGCCAGCAGTGGGAATGACTACGAGCAGTACTTC.

This chain links TRBV10-3 with TRBJ1-1; TRBD1 agrees at 7 bases. Losses at the gene ends were 9 bases for V and 1 base for J; bases not matched to a gene: 8. Germline V CDR1 and CDR2: ENHRY, SYGVKD. The CDR3 runs to 14 residues. As DNA, the CDR3 is TGTGCCATGAAATCCGACAGGGCGAACACTGAAGCTTTCTTT. Translation gives CAMKSDRANTEAFF.

V and J are TRBV10-3 and TRBJ2-3; D is possibly TRBD2 (6 bases). CDR3 length: 13 residues. V was shortened by 10 bases and J by 2 bases, with 13 bases between the two germline ends. Germline V CDR1 and CDR2: ENHRY, SYGVKD. The CDR3 bases are TGTGCCACCAGGGACTCCCACACAGATACGCAGTATTTT. Translated: CATRDSHTDTQYF.